The next 16 T cell receptor beta chains were all read from a single sample in a study of T cells in Graves' hyperthyroidism and ophthalmopathy. Researchers amplified the TCR beta CDR3 regions from RNA transcripts. An initial round of RT-PCR targeting the TCR CDR3 relied on the HTBI primer set. Via MiXCR, TCRdb re-called the multiplex PCR reads, giving one row per CDR3 protein. The table records about 600,000 distinct CDR3 sequences, more than 15% of them present only once. Sequenced: blood. The origin of the receptors is a woman aged 40 to 49 with Graves' ophthalmopathy.

Ten or more counts support this clonotype. The J gene is TRBJ1-4, the V gene TRBV5-1; possibly TRBD1 for D (5 bases). The CDR3 length is 16 residues. V dropped 0 bases and J dropped 5 bases, with 14 bases sitting between them. Germline V gene lookup returns CDR1 SGHRS and CDR2 YFSETQ. CDR3 sequence: CASSLDSGTRNEKLFF. The CDR3 DNA sequence: TGCGCCAGCAGCTTGGACTCCGGGACGCGGAATGAAAAACTGTTTTTT.

This clonotype showed up many times. The chain combines TRBV6-1 with TRBJ1-1, with TRBD1 matching 7 bases. V lost 3 bases to trimming and J lost 7 bases; unmatched junction nucleotides: 11. The CDR3 consists of 15 residues. Germline V CDR1 and CDR2: MNHNS, SASEGT. The CDR3 sequence: CASSDPTGAKLEAFF. The CDR3 region has the DNA TGTGCCAGCAGTGATCCCACAGGGGCCAAACTTGAAGCTTTCTTT.

The table lists this clonotype with many counts. This chain joins TRBV12-3 or TRBV12-4 and TRBJ2-3, with 7 bases that match TRBD2. J was trimmed by 2 bases and V by 8 bases; bases with no gene match: 16. The CDR3 extends over 17 amino acids. CDR3 loop: CASQQGRGGTNTDTQYF. Here the CDR3 DNA reads TGTGCCAGCCAACAAGGGCGCGGGGGTACCAACACAGATACGCAGTATTTT.

This clonotype was counted once. This chain joins TRBV20-1 and TRBJ2-3; 8 bases fit TRBD2. Germline-derived CDR1 and CDR2 are DFQATT and SNEGSKA (reference sequence). Unmatched junction bases numbered 13, after V lost 6 bases and J lost 2 bases. The CDR3 loop spans 16 amino acids. CDR3 DNA: TGCAGTGCCATATCACCCCGGACTAGCTCCACAGATACGCAGTATTTT. Translating gives CSAISPRTSSTDTQYF.

The chain is built from TRBV12-5 and TRBJ1-1, with D perhaps matching TRBD1 (5 bases). CDR1 and CDR2 (germline): LGHNT, FRNRAP. CDR3 length: 11 amino acids. Trimming shortened V by 5 bases and J by 6 bases, and 7 bases separated the two germline ends. The CDR3 region is CASGEGAEAFF. As DNA, the CDR3 is TGTGCTAGTGGTGAAGGGGCTGAAGCTTTCTTT.

This clonotype has just a few counts. The genes are TRBV5-1 and TRBJ1-1; D is possibly TRBD1 (6 bases). Germline values: CDR1 SGHRS, CDR2 YFSETQ. The CDR3 runs 14 residues. V lost 7 bases, J lost 1 base, and 14 bases lay in between. Here the CDR3 reads CASRWLGANTEAFF. Written as DNA, the CDR3 is TGCGCCAGCCGCTGGCTGGGGGCGAACACTGAAGCTTTCTTT.

At least ten counts were recorded for this clonotype. The rearrangement joins TRBV6-6 to TRBJ2-1; D assignment may be TRBD1 or TRBD2 (5 bases each). CDR1 and CDR2 (germline): MNHNY, SVGAGI (reference sequence). This CDR3 has 15 residues. Trimming stripped 2 bases from V and 2 bases from J, with 10 bases between. The CDR3 loop reads CASSYGQGPYNEQFF. The CDR3 bases are TGTGCCAGCAGTTACGGGCAGGGACCCTACAATGAGCAGTTCTTC.

As concerns this clonotype: This may arise from a read error, as a much more abundant clone is one base away. The chain combines TRBV30 with TRBJ2-1; perhaps TRBD2 as D (6 bases). The J call is uncertain, as TRBJ2-7 better fits the DNA end. The CDR3 has 14 residues. CDR1 is GTSNPN, CDR2 SVGIG, per germline (reference sequence). DNA for the CDR3: TGTGCCTCAGCGCGGGACTCTGGTTACAATGAGCAGTACTTC. Translation gives CASARDSGYNEQYF.

Many counts were recorded for this clonotype. The J gene is TRBJ1-1, the V gene TRBV3-1, with a weak D call TRBD1 (5 bases). Deletions cut 4 bases from V and 2 bases from J, with 8 bases between. The CDR3 is 13 amino acids. The germline gives CDR1 LGHDT, CDR2 YNNKEL (reference sequence). CDR3 coding DNA: TGTGCCAGCAGCCGAGGGGTAAACACTGAAGCTTTCTTT. This sequence encodes CASSRGVNTEAFF.

There are a few counts of this clonotype. This could be a read error, since a much larger clone is one nucleotide away. V usage is TRBV6-1 and J usage is TRBJ1-1; 7 nucleotides align to TRBD1. V dropped 7 bases and J dropped 4; count of bases not matched to a gene: 3. The CDR3 contains 12 residues. Germline V lookup: CDR1 MNHNS, CDR2 SASEGT. The CDR3 coding sequence is TGTGCCAGCAACAGGGGAGGCACTGAAGCTTTCTTT. This gives the protein CASNRGGTEAFF.

Ten or more counts support this clonotype. The chain has TRBV12-3 or TRBV12-4 and TRBJ1-1; TRBD1 might be the D (5 bases). The CDR3 extends over 11 amino acids. V lost 6 bases, J lost 8 bases, and 10 bases lay in between. The CDR3 DNA is TGTGCCAGCAGCTCGGGACGGGAAGCTTTCTTT. Encoded protein: CASSSGREAFF.

The chain has TRBV19 and TRBJ1-2, with 8 bases that match TRBD1. Trimming removed 7 bases from V and 4 bases from J; junction bases left unmatched: 5. This CDR3 region has 13 residues. Germline lookup yields CDR1 LNHDA and CDR2 SQIVND (reference sequence). CDR3 sequence reads: CASTRDRSYGYTF. CDR3 nucleotides: TGTGCCAGTACGAGGGACAGGAGCTATGGCTACACCTTC.

This clonotype was detected many times. V usage is TRBV6-1 and J usage is TRBJ2-7; TRBD1 matches at 8 bases. In germline, CDR1 is MNHNS, CDR2 SASEGT. This CDR3 comprises 14 residues. V shed 8 bases and J 1 base; nucleotides not matched to a gene: 7. The CDR3 nucleotides read TGTGCCAGCTCCGTGGGACAGGCGTCCTACGAGCAGTACTTC. The encoded protein is CASSVGQASYEQYF.

This clonotype was detected many times. The rearrangement uses TRBV28 and TRBJ2-1; D call uncertain. The CDR3 is made up of 15 amino acids. The V end lost 3 bases, the J end lost 9 bases, and 18 bases lay between the germline ends. The germline gives CDR1 MDHEN, CDR2 SYDVKM. The CDR3 sequence is CASSFNGVGELEQFF. CDR3 coding DNA: TGTGCCAGCAGTTTCAATGGCGTCGGCGAGCTTGAGCAGTTCTTC.

This clonotype has just a few counts. The chain uses TRBV11-2 and TRBJ2-3, with D possibly matching TRBD2 (5 bases). CDR1 SGHAT and CDR2 FQNNGV come from the germline V gene. The V gene lost 9 bases and the J gene lost 3 bases, with 16 bases spanning the gap. The CDR3 covers 14 residues. The CDR3 loop reads CASSIYSGTDTQYF. In nucleotides, the CDR3 is TGTGCCAGTAGTATTTACAGCGGTACAGATACGCAGTATTTT.

To note about this clonotype: The conserved phenylalanine or tryptophan is not found at the CDR3 terminus, so this likely reflects a read error. The V and J genes are TRBV24-1 and TRBJ2-5; 8 bases fit TRBD1. The CDR3 runs 17 residues. The V gene's germline CDR1 is KGHDR and CDR2 SFDVKD. V was pared by 12 bases and J by 1 base, with 18 bases of the junction left unmatched. The CDR3 DNA follows: TGTGCCCCGTCTCCAGGGGGCACTTTTTCGTTCCAAGAGACCCAGTACCTC. Translated: CAPSPGGTFSFQETQYL.